Listed below are T cell receptor beta chains from one sample, sequenced in a study of cytomegalovirus exposure and HLA in healthy donors. Assay used: immunoSEQ multiplex PCR; TCRdb lists only in-frame clones, some missing. The sample includes roughly 180,000 clones, about four fifths of them seen just once. The sequencing sample was made of PBMCs. These receptors were obtained from a man aged 25 to 40 in good health and CMV-seropositive. Both conserved end residues are part of each CDR3. Fields, in order: D gene, V gene, CDR3 length, clone size, J gene, CDR3 protein, CDR3 DNA. D genes are given only for firm matches. Clone size is given for some rows only: seen once, a few or many times, or a class if the clone is expanded.

D: -; V: TRBV2; length: 16; size: -; J: TRBJ2-7; CDR3: CASSEKFLSSYYEQYF; DNA: TGTGCCAGCAGTGAGAAGTTTCTTAGTAGCTACTACGAGCAGTACTTC
D: TRBD1; V: TRBV10-2; length: 18; size: -; J: TRBJ1-1; CDR3: CASSQTGTGPLMNTEAFF; DNA: TGCGCCAGCAGCCAGACCGGGACAGGACCACTCATGAACACTGAAGCTTTCTTT
D: TRBD1; V: TRBV6-5; length: 15; size: -; J: TRBJ2-6; CDR3: CASSQTGEGANVLTF; DNA: TGTGCCAGCAGTCAAACAGGGGAAGGGGCCAACGTCCTGACTTTC
D: -; V: TRBV27; length: 14; size: -; J: TRBJ1-1; CDR3: CASSSQGWGTEAFF; DNA: TGTGCCAGCAGTTCCCAGGGGTGGGGCACTGAAGCTTTCTTT
D: TRBD1; V: TRBV7-2; length: 14; size: -; J: TRBJ2-7; CDR3: CASSSTGRGYEQYF; DNA: TGTGCCAGCAGCTCGACAGGGAGAGGCTACGAGCAGTACTTC
D: -; V: TRBV15; length: 14; size: -; J: TRBJ1-2; CDR3: CATNRGGAWYGYTF; DNA: TGTGCCACCAATAGAGGGGGGGCGTGGTATGGCTACACCTTC
D: TRBD1; V: TRBV5-1; length: 14; size: -; J: TRBJ1-2; CDR3: CASTRDRVDYGCTF; DNA: TGCGCCAGCACCCGCGACAGGGTTGACTATGGCTGCACCTTC
D: -; V: TRBV7-3; length: 18; size: -; J: TRBJ1-5; CDR3: CASSLTQGMGKGNQPQHF; DNA: TGTGCCAGCAGCCTAACCCAGGGGATGGGGAAGGGCAATCAGCCCCAGCATTTT
D: TRBD1; V: TRBV6-8; length: 20; size: -; J: TRBJ2-7; CDR3: CASSYTPDRGKGRRAYEQYF; DNA: TGTGCCAGCAGTTATACACCGGACAGGGGGAAAGGAAGGAGGGCCTACGAGCAGTACTTC
D: -; V: TRBV7-9; length: 15; size: -; J: TRBJ2-1; CDR3: CASSFTGTAGNEQFF; DNA: TGTGCCAGCAGCTTTACCGGGACTGCTGGGAATGAGCAGTTCTTC
D: TRBD2; V: TRBV19; length: 18; size: -; J: TRBJ2-2; CDR3: CASNSNLGRESMFGELFF; DNA: TGTGCCAGTAATTCTAATTTGGGGCGGGAGAGTATGTTCGGGGAGCTGTTTTTT
D: TRBD1; V: TRBV7-2; length: 14; size: -; J: TRBJ1-4; CDR3: CASSSRTGDEKLFF; DNA: TGTGCCAGCAGCTCCCGGACAGGGGACGAAAAACTGTTTTTT
D: -; V: TRBV27; length: 16; size: -; J: TRBJ2-2; CDR3: CASSLLDRMGGGELFF; DNA: TGTGCCAGCAGTTTATTGGACAGGATGGGAGGCGGGGAGCTGTTTTTT
D: TRBD2; V: TRBV7-6; length: 14; size: -; J: TRBJ2-5; CDR3: CASSPGGSKETQYF; DNA: TGTGCCAGCAGCCCGGGGGGGAGTAAAGAGACCCAGTACTTC
D: TRBD2; V: TRBV11-3; length: 16; size: -; J: TRBJ2-3; CDR3: CASSLAAGGPTDTQYF; DNA: TGTGCCAGCAGCTTAGCGGCGGGGGGGCCAACGGATACGCAGTATTTT
D: -; V: TRBV6-1; length: 14; size: few; J: TRBJ1-1; CDR3: CASSDTEMNTEAFF; DNA: TGTGCCAGCAGTGATACAGAGATGAACACTGAAGCTTTCTTT
D: -; V: TRBV6-1; length: 16; size: -; J: TRBJ2-5; CDR3: CASSERMRARVETQYF; DNA: TGTGCCAGCAGTGAAAGGATGAGGGCCCGTGTTGAGACCCAGTACTTC
D: TRBD2; V: TRBV7-9; length: 15; size: -; J: TRBJ2-5; CDR3: CASSQRTSPKETQYF; DNA: TGTGCCAGCAGCCAGAGGACTAGCCCTAAAGAGACCCAGTACTTC
D: -; V: TRBV18; length: 14; size: -; J: TRBJ1-1; CDR3: CASSGAGAPTEAFF; DNA: TGTGCCAGCTCAGGGGCAGGGGCGCCCACTGAAGCTTTCTTT
D: -; V: TRBV7-9; length: 12; size: once; J: TRBJ1-2; CDR3: CASSFTDYGYTF; DNA: TGTGCCAGCAGCTTTACAGACTATGGCTACACCTTC
D: -; V: TRBV9; length: 15; size: -; J: TRBJ2-3; CDR3: CASSVGGGASDTQYF; DNA: TGTGCCAGCAGCGTCGGTGGGGGGGCTTCAGATACGCAGTATTTT
D: -; V: TRBV9; length: 15; size: -; J: TRBJ1-2; CDR3: CASSVDRVQHSGYTF; DNA: TGTGCCAGCAGCGTAGACCGGGTCCAACATTCCGGCTACACCTTC
D: TRBD1; V: TRBV11-3; length: 16; size: -; J: TRBJ2-2; CDR3: CASSLRTGPNTGELFF; DNA: TGTGCCAGCAGCTTACGGACAGGGCCCAATACCGGGGAGCTGTTTTTT
D: -; V: TRBV7-9; length: 12; size: -; J: TRBJ1-2; CDR3: CSSSLVLSGYTF; DNA: TGTTCCAGCAGCTTAGTTCTCTCCGGCTACACCTTC
D: -; V: TRBV18; length: 15; size: once; J: TRBJ2-7; CDR3: CASSPDSPPSYEQYF; DNA: TGTGCCAGCTCACCGGACAGCCCTCCCTCCTACGAGCAGTACTTC
D: -; V: TRBV28; length: 15; size: -; J: TRBJ1-5; CDR3: CASTTGAMGNQPQHF; DNA: TGTGCCAGCACAACGGGAGCCATGGGCAATCAGCCCCAGCATTTT
D: TRBD2; V: TRBV4-1; length: 22; size: -; J: TRBJ2-1; CDR3: CASSQERAFKGTSGRALNEQFF; DNA: TGCGCCAGCAGCCAAGAAAGAGCTTTTAAGGGGACTAGCGGGAGGGCCCTCAATGAGCAGTTCTTC
D: TRBD2; V: TRBV2; length: 17; size: -; J: TRBJ2-1; CDR3: CASSALEKRGGYNEQFF; DNA: TGTGCCAGCAGTGCTTTAGAAAAGCGGGGGGGATACAATGAGCAGTTCTTC
D: -; V: TRBV4-3; length: 15; size: -; J: TRBJ1-4; CDR3: CASSHEGSRGEKLFF; DNA: TGCGCCAGCAGCCACGAAGGCAGCCGGGGGGAAAAACTGTTTTTT
D: -; V: TRBV2; length: 17; size: -; J: TRBJ1-6; CDR3: CASIYIGTPNGGSPLHF; DNA: TGTGCCAGCATATACATCGGGACACCTAACGGCGGTTCACCCCTCCACTTT
D: TRBD2; V: TRBV27; length: 16; size: -; J: TRBJ2-3; CDR3: CASSSWTSGTRYTQYF; DNA: TGTGCCAGCAGTTCTTGGACTAGCGGCACGAGATATACGCAGTATTTT
D: TRBD1; V: TRBV5-6; length: 18; size: -; J: TRBJ1-4; CDR3: CASSLAGQGLATNEKLFF; DNA: TGTGCCAGCAGCTTAGCTGGACAGGGGTTGGCAACTAATGAAAAACTGTTTTTT
D: TRBD1; V: TRBV7-9; length: 17; size: -; J: TRBJ1-2; CDR3: CASSPPGQGRSRYGYTF; DNA: TGTGCCAGCAGCCCGCCGGGACAGGGAAGGAGCCGGTATGGCTACACCTTC
D: TRBD2; V: TRBV11-3; length: 19; size: -; J: TRBJ2-1; CDR3: CASSPRLAGGPGSYNEQFF; DNA: TGTGCCAGCAGCCCGCGACTAGCGGGGGGGCCGGGCTCCTACAATGAGCAGTTCTTC
D: -; V: TRBV5-1; length: 15; size: -; J: TRBJ2-1; CDR3: CASRLLATTNNEQFF; DNA: TGCGCCAGCAGGCTGCTAGCGACAACTAACAATGAGCAGTTCTTC
D: TRBD2; V: TRBV5-4; length: 15; size: -; J: TRBJ2-2; CDR3: CASSLKAGAAGELFF; DNA: TGTGCCAGCAGTTTAAAAGCGGGAGCGGCCGGGGAGCTGTTTTTT
D: TRBD1; V: TRBV30; length: 12; size: once; J: TRBJ1-1; CDR3: CAWITGGARAFF; DNA: TGTGCCTGGATCACAGGGGGCGCGAGAGCTTTTTTT
D: TRBD1; V: TRBV7-3; length: 15; size: -; J: TRBJ2-7; CDR3: CASSLRPGGTYEQYF; DNA: TGTGCCAGCAGCTTAAGACCAGGGGGCACCTACGAGCAGTACTTC
D: -; V: TRBV5-1; length: 16; size: -; J: TRBJ1-1; CDR3: CASSISRGTGDTEAFF; DNA: TGCGCCAGCTCCATATCTCGGGGGACGGGGGACACTGAAGCTTTCTTT
D: TRBD2; V: TRBV10-2; length: 16; size: -; J: TRBJ2-2; CDR3: CASHKPGLVNTGELFF; DNA: TGCGCCAGCCACAAGCCGGGACTAGTCAACACCGGGGAGCTGTTTTTT
D: TRBD1; V: TRBV2; length: 13; size: -; J: TRBJ1-5; CDR3: CASKGDRAQPQHF; DNA: TGTGCCAGCAAAGGGGACAGGGCTCAGCCCCAGCATTTT
D: -; V: TRBV14; length: 13; size: -; J: TRBJ2-7; CDR3: CASSQAGASEQYF; DNA: TGTGCCAGCAGCCAAGCGGGAGCTAGCGAGCAGTACTTC
D: -; V: TRBV9; length: 14; size: -; J: TRBJ1-4; CDR3: CASSGLGGNEKLFF; DNA: TGTGCCAGCAGCGGGCTGGGGGGGAATGAAAAACTGTTTTTT
D: TRBD2; V: TRBV30; length: 14; size: once; J: TRBJ2-3; CDR3: CAWRRREGLDTQYF; DNA: TGTGCCTGGAGGCGACGGGAGGGCCTAGATACGCAGTATTTT
D: -; V: TRBV28; length: 13; size: -; J: TRBJ2-7; CDR3: CASRLGLSYEQYF; DNA: TGTGCCAGCAGACTGGGACTCTCCTACGAGCAGTACTTC